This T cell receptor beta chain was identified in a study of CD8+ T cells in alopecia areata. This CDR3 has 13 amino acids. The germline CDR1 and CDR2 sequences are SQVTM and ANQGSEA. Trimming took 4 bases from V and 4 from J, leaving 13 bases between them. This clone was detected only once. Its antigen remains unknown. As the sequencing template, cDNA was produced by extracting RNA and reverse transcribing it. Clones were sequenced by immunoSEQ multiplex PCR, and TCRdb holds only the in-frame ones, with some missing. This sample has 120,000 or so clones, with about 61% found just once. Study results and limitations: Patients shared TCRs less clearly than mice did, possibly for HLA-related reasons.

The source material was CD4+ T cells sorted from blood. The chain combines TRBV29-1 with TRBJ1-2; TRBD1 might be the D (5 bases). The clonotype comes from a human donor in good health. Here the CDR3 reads CSVAGQGSYGYTF. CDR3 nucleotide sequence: TGCAGCGTTGCAGGGCAGGGATCCTATGGCTACACCTTC.